The 12 T cell receptor beta chains below were found in one sample sequenced in a study of CD8 T cells in Susac syndrome. Random hexamers were used to reverse transcribe an amount of roughly 0.5 to 1 ug RNA. TCRdb called the immunoSEQ multiplex PCR reads again in MiXCR, with one record for every CDR3 protein. The profile shows about 100,000 distinct CDR3 sequences, 95% of them singletons. Material for sequencing was CD8+ T cells from PBMCs. The source is a human donor with Susac syndrome.

The chain recombines TRBV7-9 with TRBJ2-4, with D hard to call. This CDR3 contains 17 residues. V was trimmed by 3 bases and J by 0 bases, leaving 15 bases between them. The germline V gene encodes CDR1 SEHNR and CDR2 FQNEAQ (reference sequence). This CDR3 is CASSLSLDTVAKNIQYF. The CDR3 DNA reads as TGTGCCAGCAGCTTGTCCCTCGATACGGTAGCCAAAAACATTCAGTACTTC. The full variable domain, completed using reference TRBV7-9 and TRBJ2-4, is DTGVSQNPRHKITKRGQNVTFRCDPISEHNRLYWYRQTLGQGPEFLTYFQNEAQLEKSRLLSDRFSAERPKGSFSTLEIQRTEQGDSAMYLCASSLSLDTVAKNIQYFGAGTRLSVL.

The V call is TRBV29-1, the J call TRBJ2-7, with 7 bases lining up with TRBD2. Germline CDR1 and CDR2: SQVTM and ANQGSEA. The CDR3 contains 14 residues. J lost 4 bases, V lost 2 bases, and 8 bases had no gene match. The CDR3, as DNA: TGCAGCGTTGAAATCAGGCCTAGCGGATACGAGCAGTACTTC. Amino acids: CSVEIRPSGYEQYF.

Only a few counts were recorded for this clonotype. This sequence joins TRBV18 and TRBJ2-5; no reliable D call. The CDR3 covers 13 residues. Trimming removed 3 bases at V and 1 base at J, with 6 bases between. Per germline, CDR1 KGHSH and CDR2 LQKENI. CDR3 residues: CASSPGFQETQYF. The CDR3 DNA is TGTGCCAGCTCACCCGGGTTCCAAGAGACCCAGTACTTC.

This clonotype was seen just once. The chain recombines TRBV5-4 with TRBJ2-6; 8 bases are a match to TRBD1. Germline CDR1 SGHNT, CDR2 YYREEE (reference sequence). Unmatched junction bases numbered 4, after V lost 2 bases and J lost 0 bases. CDR3 length: 17 amino acids. The CDR3 DNA is TGTGCCAGCAGCTTAGGACAGGGCTACTCTGGGGCCAACGTCCTGACTTTC. It yields the protein CASSLGQGYSGANVLTF.

This rearrangement joins TRBV10-3 to TRBJ2-7; tentative D call: TRBD2 (6 bases). This CDR3 has 14 residues. CDR1 and CDR2 (germline): ENHRY, SYGVKD. V was clipped by 0 bases and J by 4 bases, with 10 bases between them. The DNA for the CDR3 is TGTGCCATCAGTGAGTCTGGGGGGATGTACGAGCAGTACTTC. It encodes CAISESGGMYEQYF.

This rearrangement joins TRBV12-5 to TRBJ2-7; D gene uncertain. V was pared by 1 base and J by 7 bases, with 8 bases between. Per the germline V gene, CDR1 is LGHNT and CDR2 is FRNRAP. This CDR3 comprises 12 residues. Here the CDR3 reads CASGLDQSEQYF. The CDR3 region has the DNA TGTGCTAGTGGTTTGGACCAGTCAGAGCAGTACTTC.

This clonotype appeared a few times. The chain recombines TRBV6-6 with TRBJ2-3; D remains unclear. Trimming removed 7 bases from V and 4 bases from J, with 3 bases in between. The germline V gene has CDR1 MNHNY and CDR2 SVGAGI (reference sequence). CDR3 size: 10 residues. CDR3 loop: CASKADTQYF. In nucleotides, the CDR3 is TGTGCCAGCAAGGCAGATACGCAGTATTTT.

CDR3 amino acids: CSVEDPRGYTEAFF. The CDR3 DNA reads as TGCAGCGTTGAAGATCCCAGGGGATACACTGAAGCTTTCTTT. V and J are TRBV29-1 and TRBJ1-1; TRBD1 might be the D (6 bases). From germline, CDR1 is SQVTM and CDR2 ANQGSEA. V gave up 0 bases and J gave up 3 bases, with 11 bases separating them. The CDR3 is made up of 14 amino acids.

V gene TRBV7-9 combines with J gene TRBJ2-7; 7 bases match TRBD1. The J segment lost 4 bases and the V segment lost 3 bases, leaving 6 bases of the junction unmatched. This CDR3 contains 14 residues. Germline V gene lookup returns CDR1 SEHNR and CDR2 FQNEAQ (reference sequence). CDR3 DNA: TGTGCCAGCAGCTTCCCCGGGACAGAGTACGAGCAGTACTTC. As protein: CASSFPGTEYEQYF. The whole variable domain, filled in from reference TRBV7-9 and TRBJ2-7, reads DTGVSQNPRHKITKRGQNVTFRCDPISEHNRLYWYRQTLGQGPEFLTYFQNEAQLEKSRLLSDRFSAERPKGSFSTLEIQRTEQGDSAMYLCASSFPGTEYEQYFGPGTRLTVT.

The V gene is TRBV4-1, the J gene TRBJ2-7; no firm D call. The CDR3 totals 13 residues. Between the trimmed V and J ends, which lost 0 bases and 5 bases, there was a span of 8 bases. CDR1 and CDR2 (germline): MGHRA, YSYEKL. CDR3 residues: CASSQEGSDEQYF. The CDR3 nucleotides read TGCGCCAGCAGCCAAGAGGGGTCAGACGAGCAGTACTTC.

This chain uses TRBV3-1 with TRBJ2-7; 14 positions match TRBD2. CDR1 is LGHDT, CDR2 YNNKEL, per germline (reference sequence). The CDR3 spans 18 residues. The ends lost 3 bases at V and 5 bases at J; junction bases unmatched: 12. DNA of the CDR3: TGTGCCAGCAGCCAGCCGTCAGGGACTAGCGGGAGCTCGGACGAGCAGTACTTC. Its translation: CASSQPSGTSGSSDEQYF.

J is TRBJ2-7 and V is TRBV29-1; maybe TRBD2 (7 bases). The ends were cut back, 3 bases at V and 0 bases at J, with 18 bases in the middle. The CDR3 spans 16 residues. Looked up from germline, CDR1 is SQVTM and CDR2 is ANQGSEA. The CDR3 coding sequence is TGCAGCGTTGAGGGGGGGGCGGGGATAGCCTCCTACGAGCAGTACTTC. Protein product: CSVEGGAGIASYEQYF.